The following is a T cell receptor (beta chain) sequence with its context. Its antigen is as yet unknown. This entry is derived from a study of Graves' ophthalmopathy and Graves' hyperthyroidism. Whole-study context: Peripheral blood was gathered at first diagnosis, ahead of any treatment whatsoever.

RNA transcripts yielded amplified TCR beta CDR3 regions. In the first round, RT-PCR was carried out with HTBI primers, and a multiplex PCR formed the second round. Using its own MiXCR run on the multiplex PCR reads, TCRdb lists one record per CDR3 protein. The data contain approximately 210,000 distinct CDR3 sequences, 25% to 35% of them singletons. In donors with ophthalmopathy, activity was moderate-to-severe, with CAS ≥3, NOSPECS ≥4 and duration under 3 months. Whole-study results and caveats: Between ophthalmopathy and stable hyperthyroidism, a 13-signature model drew a separation with around 90% sensitivity and 75% to 82% specificity. Clonotypes were expanded in thyroid at above 0.001 frequency, and most also appeared in blood.

CDR1 and CDR2 from the germline V gene are MNHEY and SVGAGI. The V segment lost 0 bases and the J segment 8 bases; nucleotides outside the gene matches: 8. CDR3 length: 16 residues. The source of this sequence is a man between 50 and 59 years old with Graves' ophthalmopathy. V gene TRBV6-5 combines with J gene TRBJ1-5; 9 bases fit TRBD1. Sequenced sample: peripheral blood. The CDR3 DNA is TGTGCCAGCAGTTACTCCCAAAACAGGGGGCGCGAGCCCCAGCATTTT. Protein product: CASSYSQNRGREPQHF.